The clone carrying this TCR beta chain was counted many times. The antigen is not known. This entry comes from a study of shared clonotypes between healthy human individuals. Points from the study as a whole: Estimated clonotype richness was generally higher in naive than memory subsets. Non-shared clonotypes had lower generation probabilities than those shared by all four donors.

Some clones are missing from TCRdb's copy, which holds only in-frame ones; the method was immunoSEQ multiplex PCR. The sample contains roughly 330,000 clones, about 74% of which appear only once. With 3 bases removed from V and 7 bases from J, the gap between germline ends came to 16 bases. Germline V gene data show CDR1 as GTSNPN and CDR2 as SVGIG (reference sequence). The CDR3 is made up of 13 amino acids. This receptor was obtained from a young man in good health. The sequenced material came from memory CD4+ T cells sorted from blood. Subset defined: CD45RA-negative fraction. This rearrangement joins TRBV30 to TRBJ2-7; D unclear. CDR3 sequence reads: CAWRWTPLGEQYF. CDR3 nucleotides: TGTGCCTGGAGATGGACCCCCCTAGGGGAGCAGTACTTC.